This T cell receptor beta chain was captured in a study of blood T cell repertoires in COVID-19. Study in general: The cDNA or gDNA used as material had been derived from T cells, B-cell-depleted T cells, or PBMCs.

The length of the CDR3 is 16 residues. V was pared by 3 bases and J by 0 bases, with 12 bases between. The germline V gene has CDR1 KGHSH and CDR2 LQKENI. Per the study methods: By means of reference gene primer amplification, nucleated cell counts were estimated. Using immunoSEQ multiplex PCR, the repertoire was profiled, and TCRdb retains in-frame clones only, with some absent. That table is the source of V, J and clone size, and D and trimming were worked out from the DNA. The sample consists of about 140,000 clones, approximately 83% of them appearing once. The receptor's source is a woman aged 55-69 years with acute or convalescent COVID-19. The sample consisted of peripheral blood. V usage is TRBV18 and J usage is TRBJ1-5; possibly TRBD1 for D (6 bases). CDR3 nucleotides: TGTGCCAGCTCACCGGGGGGGCTTAATAGCAATCAGCCCCAGCATTTT. Translating gives CASSPGGLNSNQPQHF.